This TCR beta chain emerged from a study of control samples from healthy donors and cancer patients. The data were produced by immunoSEQ multiplex PCR, yet TCRdb's version contains in-frame clones alone and is incomplete. Seen here are 60,000 or so clones, over 75% observed once, and the top ten hold more than 3.5%. V gave up 5 bases and J gave up 6 bases; unmatched junction bases: 11. Germline assignment: CDR1 SEHNR and CDR2 FQNEAQ (reference sequence). The CDR3 covers 16 residues. The material sequenced was blood. The rearrangement uses TRBV7-9 and TRBJ2-1; 9 bases line up with TRBD1. This clonotype was obtained from a man over 45 in good health. The CDR3 DNA reads as TGTGCCAGCAGCCCTAGGACAGGGGAAGGCTTCAATGAGCAGTTCTTC. It yields the protein CASSPRTGEGFNEQFF. The full variable domain, completed using reference TRBV7-9 and TRBJ2-1, is DTGVSQNPRHKITKRGQNVTFRCDPISEHNRLYWYRQTLGQGPEFLTYFQNEAQLEKSRLLSDRFSAERPKGSFSTLEIQRTEQGDSAMYLCASSPRTGEGFNEQFFGPGTRLTVL.